In its sample, the clone carrying this T cell receptor (beta chain) was seen once. These data originate in a study of blood T cell repertoires in COVID-19. Study context: Donors in the United States, Italy and Spain gave samples during acute or convalescent COVID-19.

This CDR3 contains 12 residues. Germline CDR1 reads SGHTA; CDR2 reads FQGTGA. Trimming took 6 bases from V and 7 from J, leaving 10 bases between them. Original methodology: Using reference gene primer amplification, nucleated cell counts were estimated. Clones were read by immunoSEQ multiplex PCR, and TCRdb kept only the in-frame ones, dropping some. The V and J calls and the clone size are those of that table, but D and trimming were determined from the DNA. The sample contains tens of thousands of clones, 82% of which appear only once. Sequencing input: peripheral blood. This receptor was identified in a human donor in a cohort sampled during active COVID-19. This rearrangement joins TRBV7-3 to TRBJ2-1; D is perhaps TRBD2 (5 bases). CDR3 coding DNA: TGTGCCAGCAGTCAAACGGGGAATGAGCAGTTCTTC. Encoded protein: CASSQTGNEQFF.